Shown below are 9 T cell receptor beta chains from a single sample sequenced in a study of blood T cell repertoires in COVID-19. Measured with immunoSEQ multiplex PCR; TCRdb has only the in-frame clones, and not every one. Of 30,000 to 45,000 clones listed, roughly 80% are singletons. The material sequenced was peripheral blood. The receptors derive from an older man with active or convalescent COVID-19.

The chain recombines TRBV19 with TRBJ2-1; D gene ambiguous. In germline, CDR1 is LNHDA, CDR2 SQIVND (reference sequence). The CDR3 length is 14 residues. V was cut by 9 bases and J by 0 bases, with 12 bases left in between. CDR3 protein: CASLSRGSYNEQFF. CDR3 coding DNA: TGTGCCAGCCTAAGCCGAGGCTCCTACAATGAGCAGTTCTTC.

The chain combines TRBV7-9 with TRBJ2-7; D gene uncertain. The CDR3 extends over 13 amino acids. The germline V and J ends were trimmed by 1 base and 6 bases, with 10 bases remaining between them. Germline V gene data show CDR1 as SEHNR and CDR2 as FQNEAQ (reference sequence). The DNA of the CDR3 is TGTGCCAGCAGCTTAGAAGTGTCGGGCGAGCAGTACTTC. Its protein product is CASSLEVSGEQYF.

This clone was detected ten times or more. The V and J genes are TRBV10-2 and TRBJ2-2; D is perhaps TRBD2 (5 bases). This CDR3 has 15 amino acids. The germline V and J ends were trimmed by 4 bases and 4 bases, with 13 bases remaining between them. CDR1 and CDR2 (germline): WSHSY, SAAADI. This chain's CDR3 is CASSAAARGTGELFF. CDR3 in DNA: TGCGCCAGCAGTGCGGCCGCCCGGGGCACCGGGGAGCTGTTTTTT.

The chain has TRBV9 and TRBJ2-5, with D maybe TRBD2 (6 bases). The germline gives CDR1 SGDLS, CDR2 YYNGEE. The CDR3 runs 15 residues. V was trimmed by 4 bases and J by 5 bases, leaving 18 bases between them. The DNA for the CDR3 is TGTGCCAGCAGCACTCACGGGACTCCCAGGGAGACCCAGTACTTC. It translates to CASSTHGTPRETQYF. The whole variable domain, remainder taken from reference TRBV9 and TRBJ2-5, is DSGVTQTPKHLITATGQRVTLRCSPRSGDLSVYWYQQSLDQGLQFLIQYYNGEERAKGNILERFSAQQFPDLHSELNLSSLELGDSALYFCASSTHGTPRETQYFGPGTRLLVL.

The gene calls are TRBV12-5 and TRBJ2-1; 8 positions agree with TRBD2. Germline lookup yields CDR1 LGHNT and CDR2 FRNRAP. The CDR3 has 22 residues. With 0 bases clipped from V and 1 base from J, the junction kept 20 bases outside the gene matches. CDR3 nucleotide sequence: TGTGCTAGTGGTTTGGTATGGGGGGCGGGAGGATCGTTAAGGTGGTCCTACAATGAGCAGTTCTTC. The encoded protein is CASGLVWGAGGSLRWSYNEQFF. The full variable domain, rest sourced from reference TRBV12-5 and TRBJ2-1, is DARVTQTPRHKVTEMGQEVTMRCQPILGHNTVFWYRQTMMQGLELLAYFRNRAPLDDSGMPKDRFSAEMPDATLATLKIQPSEPRDSAVYFCASGLVWGAGGSLRWSYNEQFFGPGTRLTVL.

The chain has TRBV12-3 or TRBV12-4 and TRBJ1-3, with no clear D. V was cut by 5 bases and J by 4 bases, with 9 bases left in between. The CDR3 length is 13 residues. CDR3 residues: CASSPGLGNTIYF. Written as DNA, the CDR3 is TGTGCCAGCAGTCCAGGCCTCGGAAACACCATATATTTT.

V and J are TRBV19 and TRBJ1-5; TRBD1 matches at 7 bases. Germline-derived CDR1 and CDR2 are LNHDA and SQIVND (reference sequence). CDR3 length equals 16 residues. The V segment lost 0 bases and the J segment 1 base; nucleotides outside the gene matches: 3. CDR3 nucleotides: TGTGCCAGTAGTATAGACATGACAGGGAGCAATCAGCCCCAGCATTTT. Translation: CASSIDMTGSNQPQHF.

The V call is TRBV30, the J call TRBJ1-3; TRBD1 might be the D (5 bases). Trimming removed 0 bases from V and 0 bases from J, with 12 bases in between. The CDR3 loop spans 16 amino acids. CDR1 and CDR2 from the germline V gene are GTSNPN and SVGIG (reference sequence). The CDR3 nucleotides are TGTGCCTGGAGTGTATCGGGGGGGAGCTCTGGAAACACCATATATTTT. Residues: CAWSVSGGSSGNTIYF.

The chain couples TRBV18 to TRBJ2-7; 8 positions match TRBD1. Trimming at V came to 2 bases and at J to 6 bases, leaving 3 bases not matched to a gene. This CDR3 region has 13 residues. The germline V gene has CDR1 KGHSH and CDR2 LQKENI. CDR3 DNA sequence: TGTGCCAGCTCACCAGTGGACAGGGTCGAGCAGTACTTC. Translation gives CASSPVDRVEQYF.